This TCR beta chain was retrieved from a study of OX40 agonist ivuxolimab in advanced cancers. Study-wide context: Ivuxolimab was an agonistic, fully human IgG2 monoclonal antibody directed against OX40 (CD134), a costimulatory receptor. Intravenous ivuxolimab was administered to patients every 2 weeks at six dose levels: 0.01, 0.1, 0.3, 1.5, 3 and 10 mg/kg. Among the 50 to 55 dose-escalation patients, approximately 20 had hepatocellular carcinoma, 15 melanoma, 9 renal cell carcinoma and 9 head and neck cancer. In the dose-escalation cohort, 75% to 90% of patients were male, and the mean age was 60 years with a range of roughly 20 to 85. Patients were allowed to have had prior anti-PD-1, anti-PD-L1 or anti-CTLA-4 therapy, and 30% to 40% of the dose-escalation patients had previously received checkpoint inhibitors. Partial responses were achieved by three dose-escalation patients, of whom one had hepatocellular carcinoma and two had cutaneous melanoma. The purpose of peripheral TCRbeta sequencing was to test whether ivuxolimab changed TCR sequence diversity and led to clonal T-cell expansion. The paper reports the monotherapy dose-escalation portion (N of about 52 patients) of the phase I ivuxolimab trial. Findings and caveats that apply to the study as a whole: Clonal expansion of both CD4+ and CD8+ blood T cells was observed from baseline to week 6 at doses 0.1 to 3.0 mg/kg. Low levels of normalized T-cell clonal expansion were also shown by some nonresponding patients. After ivuxolimab, more expanded clones were found on average in CD8+ T cells than in CD4+ T cells. Antigen specificity was not determined for the clonally expanded peripheral T cells. In partial responders in the 0.1-3.0 mg/kg groups, normalized peripheral clonal expansion was found to be among the lowest, especially among CD8+ T cells.

Genomic DNA was isolated from the sorted cells so that the TCRbeta CDR3 region could be sequenced. The immunoSEQ Assay was used for sequencing of TCRbeta CDR3 regions. In its TCRdb copy, this immuneACCESS table keeps in-frame sequences only and misses some clones. Where compared with another copy, unresolved V genes explain less than half of these, and the others have no known cause. The sample table lists more than 80,000 clones, 86% of them with a count of one. Together, the top ten hold about 2% of the sample. Patients with a history of autoimmune disease or receiving systemic immunosuppression were excluded from the trial. Peripheral blood for TCR sequencing was drawn from every dose cohort at baseline, at cycle 4 day 1 and at cycle 7 day 1. The samples were drawn from a first-in-human, open-label, multicenter phase I dose-escalation trial of ivuxolimab. The trial enrolled adults with locally advanced or metastatic head and neck squamous cell, hepatocellular, melanoma or renal cell carcinoma. Before TCR sequencing, CD4+ T cells and CD8+ T cells were sorted from peripheral blood as separate populations.

Of note for this clone: Its antigen specificity is not known. No per-base quality is available; no much larger clone lies one base away.

The material sequenced was CD4+ or CD8+ T cells sorted from blood, taken in a trial of the OX40 agonist ivuxolimab. This TCR came from an adult with an advanced solid tumor such as melanoma, head and neck, liver or kidney cancer.

This receptor carries the CDR3 CASSSGQAVGNTIYF. The DNA sequence is TGTGCCAGCAGTTCAGGACAGGCCGTAGGAAACACCATATATTTT. The V and J genes are TRBV6-6 and TRBJ1-3; the junction holds 7 bases that match TRBD1. From cysteine to phenylalanine, the CDR3 is 15 amino acids long. Of the read, only the CDR3 DNA is kept; its 45 bases are in frame from base 1. V is pruned by 4 bases and J by 4 bases, leaving 7 bases of the junction without a gene match. Looking up the germline V gene (reference sequence) yields CDR1 MNHNY and CDR2 SVGAGI.